The next 2 T cell receptor beta chains were all read from a single sample in a study of OX40 agonist ivuxolimab in advanced cancers. Profiled with immunoSEQ multiplex PCR; TCRdb holds only in-frame clones, not every one. The profile shows tens of thousands of clones, less than 95% of them singletons. Material: CD4+ or CD8+ T cells sorted from blood, obtained in a trial of the OX40 agonist ivuxolimab. These receptors came from an adult with an advanced solid tumor such as melanoma, head and neck, liver or kidney cancer.

The V call is TRBV28, the J call TRBJ1-5; tentatively, D is TRBD1 (5 bases). The CDR3 loop spans 16 amino acids. The V end lost 5 bases, the J end lost 0 bases, and 14 bases lay between the germline ends. Germline CDR1 MDHEN, CDR2 SYDVKM. The CDR3 spells CASSGGRRGSNQPQHF. CDR3 nucleotide sequence: TGTGCCAGCAGTGGCGGGCGGAGGGGTAGCAATCAGCCCCAGCATTTT.

V gene TRBV6-6 combines with J gene TRBJ1-1; D is unresolved. Between the trimmed V and J ends, which lost 6 bases and 3 bases, there was a span of 8 bases. CDR1 and CDR2 from the germline V gene are MNHNY and SVGAGI (reference sequence). This CDR3 has 12 residues. CDR3 residues: CASRDWDTEAFF. In DNA form, the CDR3 reads TGTGCCAGCAGGGACTGGGACACTGAAGCTTTCTTT.